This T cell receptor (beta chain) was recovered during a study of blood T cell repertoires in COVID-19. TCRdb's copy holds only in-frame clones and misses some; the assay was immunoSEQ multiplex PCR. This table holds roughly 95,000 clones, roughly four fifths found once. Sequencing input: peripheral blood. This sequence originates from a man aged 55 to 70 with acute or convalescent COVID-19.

CDR3 amino acids: CASSPWLYNEQFF. In nucleotides, the CDR3 is TGTGCCAGCAGCCCCTGGCTTTACAATGAGCAGTTCTTC. The V call is TRBV9, the J call TRBJ2-1; D not resolved. CDR3 length: 13 amino acids. The germline V and J ends were trimmed by 4 bases and 4 bases, with 9 bases remaining between them. The germline V gene has CDR1 SGDLS and CDR2 YYNGEE.